Below are 21 T cell receptor beta chains sequenced from a single sample in a study of blood T cell repertoires in COVID-19. The method was immunoSEQ multiplex PCR; TCRdb's version includes in-frame clones alone and lacks a portion of them. The sample yields some 150,000 clones, approximately 80% seen once. The sequenced sample was peripheral blood. The receptors were sampled from a woman aged 45-65 years with acute or convalescent COVID-19.

The CDR3 protein is CASSPGQGGIRTEAFF. CDR3 coding DNA: TGCGCCAGCAGCCCGGGACAGGGAGGTATTCGAACTGAAGCTTTCTTT. V is TRBV5-1 and J is TRBJ1-1, with 9 bases that match TRBD1. V gave up 4 bases and J gave up 5 bases; unmatched junction bases: 12. The CDR3 contains 16 residues. Germline V gene lookup returns CDR1 SGHRS and CDR2 YFSETQ.

CDR3: CASSPQGKSPGANVLTF. Here the CDR3 DNA reads TGTGCCAGCTCACCTCAGGGGAAATCTCCTGGGGCCAACGTCCTGACTTTC. The chain employs TRBV18 and TRBJ2-6; tentative D call: TRBD1 (6 bases). CDR1 KGHSH and CDR2 LQKENI come from the germline V gene. This CDR3 is built from 17 residues. V lost 3 bases, J lost 2 bases, and 14 bases lay in between.

The gene calls are TRBV5-8 and TRBJ2-7; 8 nucleotides agree with TRBD1. Germline values: CDR1 SGHTS, CDR2 YDEGEE. Germline trimming cut 4 bases from V and 5 bases from J; bases unmatched to any gene: 8. This CDR3 comprises 14 residues. In nucleotides, the CDR3 is TGTGCCAGCAGCCGACAGGGGTTCGGGCACGAGCAGTACTTC. This gives the protein CASSRQGFGHEQYF.

This chain uses TRBV3-1 (or the pseudogene TRBV3-2) with TRBJ1-3; TRBD1 agrees at 10 bases. The trim removed 6 bases at V and 2 bases at J, leaving 1 base unmatched. Germline-derived CDR1 and CDR2 are LGHDT and YNNKEL (reference sequence). The CDR3 is made up of 14 amino acids. The CDR3 reads CASRGTGAGNTIYF. In DNA form, the CDR3 reads TGTGCCAGCAGGGGGACAGGGGCTGGAAACACCATATATTTT.

The CDR3 region has the DNA TGTGCCAGCAGCTTGACTAGCTTGACGCCAGATACGCAGTATTTT. Translation: CASSLTSLTPDTQYF. The chain links TRBV2 to TRBJ2-3, with 7 bases identical to TRBD2. The CDR3 has 15 amino acids. CDR1 is SNHLY and CDR2 is FYNNEI in the germline V gene. V dropped 6 bases and J dropped 4; count of bases not matched to a gene: 10. Full variable domain (rest looked up from reference TRBV2 and TRBJ2-3): EPEVTQTPSHQVTQMGQEVILRCVPISNHLYFYWYRQILGQKVEFLVSFYNNEISEKSEIFDDQFSVERPDGSNFTLKIRSTKLEDSAMYFCASSLTSLTPDTQYFGPGTRLTVL.

About this clone: The identical CDR3 is also encoded by other nucleotide sequences in the sample. The CDR3 sequence is CASSLGLAAYNEQFF. The CDR3 DNA sequence: TGCGCCAGCAGTCTCGGACTAGCGGCGTACAATGAGCAGTTCTTC. V is TRBV5-1 and J is TRBJ2-1, with 10 bases matching TRBD2. V shed 5 bases, J shed 4 bases, and the junction held 6 bases outside the gene matches. This CDR3 contains 15 residues. CDR1 and CDR2 from the germline V gene are SGHRS and YFSETQ.

The chain joins TRBV6-2 or TRBV6-3 to TRBJ2-2; tentative D call: TRBD2 (5 bases). Deletions cut 4 bases from V and 6 bases from J, with 6 bases between. The CDR3 loop spans 12 amino acids. Germline lookup yields CDR1 MNHEY and CDR2 SVGEGT. DNA for the CDR3: TGTGCCAGCAGTTGGGGAGCCGGGGAGCTGTTTTTT. Translation gives CASSWGAGELFF.

This rearrangement joins TRBV7-2 to TRBJ1-5; weak D call: TRBD1 (5 bases). The V gene lost 7 bases and the J gene lost 2 bases, with 18 bases spanning the gap. The CDR3 sequence is 16 residues long. Germline CDR1 SGHTA, CDR2 FQGNSA. The DNA for the CDR3 is TGTGCCAGCACCCCCCCGTCGGGGGACGGCAATCAGCCCCAGCATTTT. Residues: CASTPPSGDGNQPQHF.

This clone was seen only once. V is TRBV6-2 or TRBV6-3 and J is TRBJ2-1; TRBD1 matches at 10 bases. This CDR3 is built from 16 residues. Trimming cost V 1 base and J 8 bases; bases outside gene matches: 8. Germline-derived CDR1 and CDR2 are MNHEY and SVGEGT. The CDR3, as DNA: TGTGCCAGCAGTTACTTACGACAGGGGGCTGGCGATGAGCAGTTCTTC. Encoded protein: CASSYLRQGAGDEQFF.

This chain joins TRBV18 and TRBJ2-1; 12 bases line up with TRBD2. Germline CDR1 is KGHSH and CDR2 is LQKENI. The V segment lost 0 bases and the J segment 5 bases; nucleotides outside the gene matches: 5. The CDR3 is made up of 17 amino acids. CDR3 in amino acids: CASSPPSLAGGDNEQFF. The CDR3 DNA reads TGTGCCAGCTCACCACCGTCCCTAGCGGGGGGGGACAATGAGCAGTTCTTC.

The chain joins TRBV7-2 to TRBJ2-1; 9 nucleotides agree with TRBD2. CDR3 length: 17 residues. The J segment lost 5 bases and the V segment lost 1 base, leaving 9 bases of the junction unmatched. Germline V gene lookup returns CDR1 SGHTA and CDR2 FQGNSA. The CDR3 coding sequence is TGTGCCAGCAGCTTAGGGATTTGGAGCGGGGGGCACAATGAGCAGTTCTTC. Protein sequence: CASSLGIWSGGHNEQFF.

In its sample, this clone was seen a few times. V usage is TRBV6-5 and J usage is TRBJ1-2, with D unresolved. Trimming pared 5 bases from V and 5 bases from J, leaving 15 bases between. The CDR3 is made up of 14 amino acids. The germline CDR1 and CDR2 sequences are MNHEY and SVGAGI. This chain's CDR3 is CASSLITGGYGYTF. The CDR3 bases are TGTGCCAGCAGTCTGATTACGGGAGGTTATGGCTACACCTTC.

The V call is TRBV9, the J call TRBJ2-3; 12 bases align to TRBD1. Germline trimming cut 7 bases from V and 8 bases from J; bases unmatched to any gene: 8. The CDR3 has 14 amino acids. Germline CDR1 is SGDLS and CDR2 is YYNGEE. The CDR3, as DNA: TGTGCCAGCGAATCGGGACAGGGGGCCGGTACGCAGTATTTT. Translation: CASESGQGAGTQYF.

The chain joins TRBV19 to TRBJ1-4; the match to TRBD1 covers 7 bases. After removal of 3 bases from V and 11 bases from J, the junction contained 3 bases not matched to a gene. This CDR3 spans 12 amino acids. Germline V gene data show CDR1 as LNHDA and CDR2 as SQIVND (reference sequence). CDR3 in amino acids: CASSMIRGKLFF. In DNA form, the CDR3 reads TGTGCCAGTAGTATGATCAGGGGGAAACTGTTTTTT.

The rearrangement uses TRBV6-2 or TRBV6-3 and TRBJ2-3, with D perhaps matching TRBD2 (5 bases). The length of the CDR3 is 15 residues. Trimming cost V 0 bases and J 5 bases, with 12 bases left between them. Germline-derived CDR1 and CDR2 are MNHEY and SVGEGT. The CDR3 bases are TGTGCCAGCAGTTACTCGAAACTAGATTTAGATACGCAGTATTTT. This encodes CASSYSKLDLDTQYF.

The gene calls are TRBV25-1 and TRBJ1-1, with 8 bases lining up with TRBD1. The CDR3 consists of 16 residues. Trimming at V came to 1 base and at J to 1 base, leaving 5 bases not matched to a gene. Germline values: CDR1 MGHDK, CDR2 SYGVNS. Here the CDR3 DNA reads TGTGCCAGCAGTGAATGGGGGACAGGAAGGAACACTGAAGCTTTCTTT. This codes for CASSEWGTGRNTEAFF.

The CDR3 DNA reads as TGTGCCACCAGCAGAGACATCCAGGGTGGGAACGCAGATACGCAGTATTTT. Residues: CATSRDIQGGNADTQYF. This chain connects TRBV15 to TRBJ2-3; the D gene is possibly TRBD1 (5 bases). Germline CDR1 LNHNV, CDR2 YYDKDF (reference sequence). The CDR3 extends over 17 amino acids. Trimming cost V 0 bases and J 4 bases, with 17 bases left between them.

The chain uses TRBV7-3 and TRBJ2-2; 10 bases match TRBD1. The CDR3 has 14 amino acids. V dropped 5 bases and J dropped 6; count of bases not matched to a gene: 3. Germline assignment: CDR1 SGHTA and CDR2 FQGTGA. The CDR3 reads CASSGTGVSGELFF. CDR3 DNA: TGTGCCAGCAGCGGGACAGGGGTTTCCGGGGAGCTGTTTTTT.

The chain uses TRBV6-1 and TRBJ2-1; 9 bases line up with TRBD2. This CDR3 spans 16 amino acids. J lost 10 bases, V lost 2 bases, and 12 bases had no gene match. Germline CDR1 is MNHNS and CDR2 is SASEGT. CDR3: CASSEQFVAGDYEQFF. For the CDR3, the DNA is TGTGCCAGCAGTGAACAATTTGTAGCGGGAGACTACGAGCAGTTCTTC.

V usage is TRBV11-3 and J usage is TRBJ2-3; 8 bases line up with TRBD1. The germline gives CDR1 SGHNT, CDR2 YENEEA. The CDR3 loop spans 14 amino acids. With V trimmed by 2 bases and J by 5 bases, 3 bases remained unmatched. Here the CDR3 reads CASSLHRGIDTQYF. The DNA for the CDR3 is TGTGCCAGCAGCTTACACAGGGGGATAGATACGCAGTATTTT.

V usage is TRBV30 and J usage is TRBJ1-1; D remains ambiguous. The V end was cut by 2 bases, the J end by 1 base, with 8 bases between. Germline CDR1 and CDR2: GTSNPN and SVGIG (reference sequence). This CDR3 comprises 13 residues. CDR3 coding DNA: TGTGCCTGGAGTATAACAGAGAACACTGAAGCTTTCTTT. It is translated as CAWSITENTEAFF.